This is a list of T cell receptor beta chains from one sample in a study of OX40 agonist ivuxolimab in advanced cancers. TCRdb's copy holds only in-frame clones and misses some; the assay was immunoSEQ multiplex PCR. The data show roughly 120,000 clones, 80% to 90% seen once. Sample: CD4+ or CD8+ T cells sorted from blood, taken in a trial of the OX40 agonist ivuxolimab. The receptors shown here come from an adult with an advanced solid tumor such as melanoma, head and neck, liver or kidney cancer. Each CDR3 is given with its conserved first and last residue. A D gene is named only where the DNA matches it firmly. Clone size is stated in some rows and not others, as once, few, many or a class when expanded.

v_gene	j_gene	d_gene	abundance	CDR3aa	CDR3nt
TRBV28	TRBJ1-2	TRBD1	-	CASSWGTGYGYTF	TGTGCCAGCAGTTGGGGGACAGGGTATGGCTACACCTTC
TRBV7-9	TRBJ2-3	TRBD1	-	CASSLEGAVTDTQYF	TGTGCCAGCAGCTTAGAGGGGGCCGTCACAGATACGCAGTATTTT
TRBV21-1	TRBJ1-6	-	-	CASSGLSRGRTYNSPLHF	TGTGCCAGCAGTGGCCTGTCCAGGGGACGTACATATAATTCACCCCTCCACTTT
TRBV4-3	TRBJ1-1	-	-	CASSQWGSAEAFF	TGCGCCAGCAGCCAGTGGGGGTCGGCTGAAGCTTTCTTT
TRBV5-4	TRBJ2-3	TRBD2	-	CASSAWTSPNTDTQYF	TGTGCCAGCAGCGCCTGGACTAGTCCGAACACAGATACGCAGTATTTT
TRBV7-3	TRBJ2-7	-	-	CASSLNQAGSYEQYF	TGTGCCAGCAGCTTAAATCAGGCAGGGTCCTACGAGCAGTACTTC
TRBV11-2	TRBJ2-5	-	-	CASSLHSQYQETQYF	TGTGCCAGCAGCTTACACAGCCAGTACCAAGAGACCCAGTACTTC
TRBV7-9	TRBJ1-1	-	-	CASSLGGGRSNTEAFF	TGTGCCAGCAGCTTAGGCGGGGGCAGATCGAACACTGAAGCTTTCTTT
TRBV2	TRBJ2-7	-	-	CASSVYRSSSYEQYF	TGTGCCAGCAGTGTGTACAGGTCTAGCTCCTACGAGCAGTACTTC
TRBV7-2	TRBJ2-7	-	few	CASSLTDGYYEQYF	TGTGCCAGCAGCTTGACGGACGGTTACTACGAGCAGTACTTC
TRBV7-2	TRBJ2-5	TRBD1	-	CASSLTLGQQETQYF	TGTGCCAGCAGCTTAACCCTGGGACAGCAAGAGACCCAGTACTTC
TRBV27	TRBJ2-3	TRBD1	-	CASSLMGGQGTRDTQYF	TGTGCCAGCAGTTTAATGGGGGGACAGGGAACGAGAGATACGCAGTATTTT
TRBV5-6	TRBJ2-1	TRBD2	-	CASTRLAGTNEQFF	TGTGCCAGCACGAGGCTAGCGGGAACCAATGAGCAGTTCTTC
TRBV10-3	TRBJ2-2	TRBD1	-	CAIRGQGNTGELFF	TGTGCCATCAGAGGACAGGGGAACACCGGGGAGCTGTTTTTT
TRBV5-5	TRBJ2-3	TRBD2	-	CASAVGSGGADTQYF	TGTGCCAGCGCGGTAGGCAGCGGGGGGGCAGATACGCAGTATTTT